The 14 T cell receptor beta chains given below trace back to one sample, sequenced in a study of cytomegalovirus exposure and HLA in healthy donors (dated by TCRdb to about 2017). The library was built by means of the immunoSEQ multiplex PCR assay. The multiplex PCR relied on a mix of 60 forward primers for TCR Vbeta segments and 13 reverse primers for TCR Jbeta segments. TCRdb provides this immuneACCESS table in a form limited to in-frame rearrangements. Some clones are lacking; in checked studies, under half of them reflect an unresolved V gene, and why the rest are absent is not known. The sample table holds around 40,000 clones. The top ten hold 6.2% of the sample. What was sequenced was PBMCs. Source of these receptors: a man younger than 40 in good health and CMV-seronegative.

J is TRBJ1-1 and V is TRBV27; 8 nucleotides agree with TRBD1. This CDR3 comprises 17 residues. The V gene end was trimmed by 5 bases and the J gene end by 4 bases; junction bases not matched to a gene: 15. Looked up from germline, CDR1 is MNHEY and CDR2 is SMNVEV (reference sequence). The CDR3 DNA is TGTGCCAGCAGTCCGAATTTGCGGGACAGGACCCGCACTGAAGCTTTCTTT. This sequence encodes CASSPNLRDRTRTEAFF.

The chain couples TRBV29-1 to TRBJ2-4; D uncertain. The germline gives CDR1 SQVTM, CDR2 ANQGSEA. CDR3 length equals 12 residues. Trimming cost V 6 bases and J 2 bases, with 8 bases left between them. The CDR3 nucleotides read TGCAGCGTCGTTAACACCAAAAACATTCAGTACTTC. This codes for CSVVNTKNIQYF. The full variable domain, rest sourced from reference TRBV29-1 and TRBJ2-4, is SAVISQKPSRDICQRGTSLTIQCQVDSQVTMMFWYRQQPGQSLTLIATANQGSEATYESGFVIDKFPISRPNLTFSTLTVSNMSPEDSSIYLCSVVNTKNIQYFGAGTRLSVL.

The V gene is TRBV5-1, the J gene TRBJ1-1, with TRBD1 matching 9 bases. Trimming cost V 0 bases and J 4 bases; bases outside gene matches: 4. The length of the CDR3 is 15 residues. In germline, CDR1 is SGHRS, CDR2 YFSETQ. The CDR3: CASSLGQGGGTEAFF. CDR3 DNA: TGCGCCAGCAGCTTGGGACAGGGGGGGGGCACTGAAGCTTTCTTT.

This chain joins TRBV25-1 and TRBJ1-2, with unresolved D. CDR1 and CDR2 from the germline V gene are MGHDK and SYGVNS. The CDR3 has 12 amino acids. V dropped 2 bases and J dropped 5 bases, with 6 bases sitting between them. CDR3 DNA sequence: TGTGCCAGCAGTGAAAGAGGGTATGGCTACACCTTC. Its translation: CASSERGYGYTF.

The chain recombines TRBV2 with TRBJ2-4; D is unclear. CDR1 SNHLY and CDR2 FYNNEI come from the germline V gene. This CDR3 contains 14 residues. The V end was cut by 6 bases, the J end by 7 bases, with 16 bases between. CDR3 bases: TGTGCCAGCAGGGCAGACATCCTCCCCAACATTCAGTACTTC. Amino acid sequence: CASRADILPNIQYF. Using reference TRBV2 and TRBJ2-4 for the parts outside the CDR3, the full variable domain is EPEVTQTPSHQVTQMGQEVILRCVPISNHLYFYWYRQILGQKVEFLVSFYNNEISEKSEIFDDQFSVERPDGSNFTLKIRSTKLEDSAMYFCASRADILPNIQYFGAGTRLSVL.

In the case of this clone: The sample holds other DNA sequences that translate to the same CDR3. The chain combines TRBV2 with TRBJ2-3, with a weak D call TRBD2 (6 bases). Looked up from germline, CDR1 is SNHLY and CDR2 is FYNNEI. The CDR3 sequence is 15 residues long. The V end was cut by 5 bases, the J end by 0 bases, with 12 bases between. CDR3 in amino acids: CASSPGLLSTDTQYF. The CDR3, as DNA: TGTGCCAGCAGTCCGGGACTCCTGAGCACAGATACGCAGTATTTT.

The gene calls are TRBV6-6 and TRBJ2-3; 11 nucleotides align to TRBD2. The CDR3 is made up of 15 amino acids. V lost 6 bases to trimming and J lost 3 bases; unmatched junction nucleotides: 5. Per germline, CDR1 MNHNY and CDR2 SVGAGI (reference sequence). In DNA, the CDR3 is TGTGCCAGCAGCCGTACTAGCGGGAGAACAGATACGCAGTATTTT. The encoded protein is CASSRTSGRTDTQYF.

A word on this clone: The junction and the germline gene differ at one end; a read error may be behind it. The chain combines TRBV2 with TRBJ1-3; 8 nucleotides align to TRBD1. Germline CDR1 reads SNHLY; CDR2 reads FYNNEI. The CDR3 has 13 residues. CDR3 sequence (DNA): TGTGCCAGCAGTTACGGACAGGGAAACAACATATATTTT. The encoded protein is CASSYGQGNNIYF.

The gene calls are TRBV19 and TRBJ1-3; TRBD1 is a possible D gene (5 bases). Germline V gene lookup returns CDR1 LNHDA and CDR2 SQIVND (reference sequence). CDR3 length: 14 amino acids. V gave up 4 bases and J gave up 0 bases, with 7 bases separating them. CDR3 in amino acids: CASSRQTSGNTIYF. CDR3 DNA: TGTGCCAGTAGTAGACAGACCTCTGGAAACACCATATATTTT.

This chain connects TRBV6-5 to TRBJ2-2; TRBD1 might be the D (6 bases). The length of the CDR3 is 16 residues. The V end was cut by 2 bases, the J end by 0 bases, with 10 bases between. CDR1 and CDR2 from the germline V gene are MNHEY and SVGAGI. CDR3 protein: CASSYQTGTNTGELFF. CDR3 coding DNA: TGTGCCAGCAGTTACCAAACAGGGACGAACACCGGGGAGCTGTTTTTT.

The chain combines TRBV5-1 with TRBJ2-3; 10 bases match TRBD2. This CDR3 is 17 amino acids long. V gave up 4 bases and J gave up 7 bases; unmatched junction bases: 15. CDR1 and CDR2 from the germline V gene are SGHRS and YFSETQ. The CDR3 reads CASSPSGERGGSNTQYF. The CDR3 nucleotides read TGCGCCAGCAGCCCGTCGGGGGAGCGGGGGGGTTCGAATACGCAGTATTTT. The variable domain in full, completed from reference TRBV5-1 and TRBJ2-3, reads KAGVTQTPRYLIKTRGQQVTLSCSPISGHRSVSWYQQTPGQGLQFLFEYFSETQRNKGNFPGRFSGRQFSNSRSEMNVSTLELGDSALYLCASSPSGERGGSNTQYFGPGTRLTVL.

This sequence joins TRBV7-2 and TRBJ2-7, with 7 bases aligning to TRBD1. Trimming took 5 bases from V and 6 from J; bases not matched to a gene: 10. CDR3 size: 14 residues. In germline, CDR1 is SGHTA, CDR2 FQGNSA. The DNA for the CDR3 is TGTGCCAGCAGCGATAGAGCGAACAGGGGCGAGCAGTACTTC. It translates to CASSDRANRGEQYF.

A note on this clone: The identical CDR3 is also encoded by other nucleotide sequences in the sample. The V gene is TRBV6-1, the J gene TRBJ2-7; TRBD2 matches at 13 bases. CDR1 and CDR2 from the germline V gene are MNHNS and SASEGT. This CDR3 is 15 amino acids long. V trimming: 4 bases; J trimming: 2 bases; junction bases outside the gene matches: 2. Here the CDR3 reads CASSGTSGGTYEQYF. DNA of the CDR3: TGTGCCAGCAGTGGGACTAGCGGGGGAACCTACGAGCAGTACTTC.

The chain uses TRBV11-2 and TRBJ1-3; D is perhaps TRBD1 (6 bases). CDR3 length: 12 amino acids. The germline V gene has CDR1 SGHAT and CDR2 FQNNGV. Between the trimmed V and J ends, which lost 6 bases and 8 bases, there was a span of 11 bases. The CDR3 region is CASRSQGHTIYF. In nucleotides, the CDR3 is TGTGCCAGCAGGTCACAGGGACACACCATATATTTT.